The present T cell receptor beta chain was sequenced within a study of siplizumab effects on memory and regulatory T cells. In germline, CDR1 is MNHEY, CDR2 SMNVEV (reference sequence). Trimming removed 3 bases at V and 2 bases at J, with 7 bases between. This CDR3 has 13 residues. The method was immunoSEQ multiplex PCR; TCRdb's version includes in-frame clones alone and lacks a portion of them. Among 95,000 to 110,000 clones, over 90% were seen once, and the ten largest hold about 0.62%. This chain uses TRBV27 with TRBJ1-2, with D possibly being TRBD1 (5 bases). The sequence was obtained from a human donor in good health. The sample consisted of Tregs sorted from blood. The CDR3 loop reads CASSLGQNYGYTF. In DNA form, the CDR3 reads TGTGCCAGCAGTTTGGGGCAGAACTATGGCTACACCTTC.